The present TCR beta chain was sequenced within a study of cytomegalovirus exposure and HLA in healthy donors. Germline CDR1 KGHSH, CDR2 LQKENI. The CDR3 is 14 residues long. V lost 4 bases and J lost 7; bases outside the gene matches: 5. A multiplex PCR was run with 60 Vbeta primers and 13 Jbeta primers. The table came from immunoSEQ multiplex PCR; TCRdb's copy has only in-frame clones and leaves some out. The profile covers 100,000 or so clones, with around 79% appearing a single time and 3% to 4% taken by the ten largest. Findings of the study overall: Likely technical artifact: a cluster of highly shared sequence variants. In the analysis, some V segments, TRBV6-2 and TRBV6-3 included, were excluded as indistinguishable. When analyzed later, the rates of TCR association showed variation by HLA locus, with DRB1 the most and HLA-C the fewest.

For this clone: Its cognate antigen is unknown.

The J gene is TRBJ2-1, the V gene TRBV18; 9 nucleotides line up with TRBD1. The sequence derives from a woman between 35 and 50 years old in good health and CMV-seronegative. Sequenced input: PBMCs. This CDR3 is CASSLWTGENEQFF. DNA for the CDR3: TGTGCCAGCTCACTTTGGACAGGGGAGAATGAGCAGTTCTTC.